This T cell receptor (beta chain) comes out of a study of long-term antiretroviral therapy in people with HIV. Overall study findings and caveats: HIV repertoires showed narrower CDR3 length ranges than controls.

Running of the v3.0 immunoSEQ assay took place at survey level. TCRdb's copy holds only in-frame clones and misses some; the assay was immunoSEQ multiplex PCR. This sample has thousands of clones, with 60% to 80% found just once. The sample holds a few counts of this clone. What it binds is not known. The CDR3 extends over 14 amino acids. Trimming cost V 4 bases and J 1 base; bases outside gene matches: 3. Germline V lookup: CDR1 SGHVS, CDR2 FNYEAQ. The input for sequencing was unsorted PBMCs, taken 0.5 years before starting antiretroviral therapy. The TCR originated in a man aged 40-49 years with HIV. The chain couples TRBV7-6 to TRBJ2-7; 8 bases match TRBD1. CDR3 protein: CASSSDRGSYEQYF. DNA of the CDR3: TGTGCCAGCAGCTCCGACAGGGGATCCTACGAGCAGTACTTC.